These T cell receptor beta chains were read from a single sample in a study of siplizumab effects on memory and regulatory T cells. TCRdb keeps only in-frame clones here, not all; method: immunoSEQ multiplex PCR. The sample gives roughly 80,000 clones, about 91% of which show up once; approximately 1.5% is in the top ten. The sample comprised Tregs sorted from blood. These receptor sequences come from a human donor in good health. The CDR3 runs from the conserved cysteine through the conserved F or W. A D gene is named only where the DNA matches it firmly. Where a row states a size, it is once, few, many or the class of an expanded clone; other rows omit it.

D gene | J gene | V gene | clone size | CDR3 length | CDR3 protein | CDR3 DNA
TRBD1 | TRBJ1-5 | TRBV9 | - | 15 | CARRETGKGNQPQHF | TGTGCCAGAAGGGAGACAGGGAAAGGCAATCAGCCCCAGCATTTT
- | TRBJ1-1 | TRBV2 | once | 12 | CASSPLNTEAFF | TGTGCCAGCAGCCCCTTAAACACTGAAGCTTTCTTT
- | TRBJ1-4 | TRBV30 | - | 13 | CAWRTWGKEKLFF | TGTGCCTGGAGAACGTGGGGGAAGGAAAAACTGTTTTTT
TRBD2 | TRBJ2-7 | TRBV5-1 | - | 14 | CASSLSGTSNEQYF | TGCGCCAGCAGCTTGTCGGGGACTAGCAACGAGCAGTACTTC
TRBD2 | TRBJ2-1 | TRBV7-6 | - | 15 | CASSYRAGSYNEQFF | TGTGCCAGCAGTTATCGAGCGGGGAGCTACAATGAGCAGTTCTTC
- | TRBJ2-5 | TRBV5-1 | - | 13 | CASGPPIGETQYF | TGCGCCAGCGGACCTCCTATAGGGGAGACCCAGTACTTC
- | TRBJ2-1 | TRBV19 | - | 13 | CASSYPLSPPQFF | TGTGCCAGTAGCTATCCCCTTAGTCCCCCACAGTTCTTC
- | TRBJ2-2 | TRBV10-1 | - | 11 | CASSNTGELFF | TGCGCCAGCAGCAACACCGGGGAGCTGTTTTTT
- | TRBJ1-6 | TRBV11-2 | few | 15 | CASSPQGQGNSPLHF | TGTGCCAGCAGCCCTCAGGGGCAGGGGAATTCACCCCTCCACTTT
- | TRBJ2-5 | TRBV5-1 | - | 14 | CASSLQQGGEGQYF | TGCGCCAGCAGCTTGCAACAGGGCGGGGAGGGCCAGTACTTC
- | TRBJ1-1 | TRBV19 | - | 14 | CASTYGRLNTEAFF | TGTGCCAGTACCTACGGGAGACTGAACACTGAAGCTTTCTTT
TRBD1 | TRBJ2-2 | TRBV15 | - | 17 | CATSRDQNRGPTGELFF | TGTGCCACCAGCAGAGATCAGAACAGGGGCCCCACCGGGGAGCTGTTTTTT
- | TRBJ2-5 | TRBV6-5 | - | 13 | CASGLARGETQYF | TGTGCCAGCGGGTTGGCCCGCGGTGAGACCCAGTACTTC
- | TRBJ1-5 | TRBV5-6 | - | 14 | CASSWTLSNQPQHF | TGTGCCAGCAGCTGGACACTCAGCAATCAGCCCCAGCATTTT